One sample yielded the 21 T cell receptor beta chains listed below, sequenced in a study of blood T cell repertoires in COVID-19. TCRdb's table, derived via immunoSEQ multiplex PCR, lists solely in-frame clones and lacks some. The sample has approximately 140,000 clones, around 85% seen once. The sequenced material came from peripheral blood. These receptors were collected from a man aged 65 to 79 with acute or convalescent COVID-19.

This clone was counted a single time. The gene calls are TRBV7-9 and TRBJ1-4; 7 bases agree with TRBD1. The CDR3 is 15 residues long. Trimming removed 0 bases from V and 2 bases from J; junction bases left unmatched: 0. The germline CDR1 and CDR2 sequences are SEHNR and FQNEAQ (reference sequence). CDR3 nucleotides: TGTGCCAGCAGCTTAGCGGGACAGACTAATGAAAAACTGTTTTTT. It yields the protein CASSLAGQTNEKLFF.

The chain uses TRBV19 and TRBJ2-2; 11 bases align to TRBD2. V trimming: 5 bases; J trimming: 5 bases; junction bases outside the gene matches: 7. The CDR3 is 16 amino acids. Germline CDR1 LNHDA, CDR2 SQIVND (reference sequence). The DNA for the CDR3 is TGTGCCAGTAGTCGAACTAGCGGGAGTACGACCGGGGAGCTGTTTTTT. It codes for CASSRTSGSTTGELFF.

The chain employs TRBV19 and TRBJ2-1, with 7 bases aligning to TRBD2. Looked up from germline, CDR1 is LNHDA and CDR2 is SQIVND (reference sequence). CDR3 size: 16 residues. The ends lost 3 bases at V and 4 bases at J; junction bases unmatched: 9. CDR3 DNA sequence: TGTGCCAGTAGTATGAAGGCTCCTAGCGGATACAATGAGCAGTTCTTC. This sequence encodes CASSMKAPSGYNEQFF.

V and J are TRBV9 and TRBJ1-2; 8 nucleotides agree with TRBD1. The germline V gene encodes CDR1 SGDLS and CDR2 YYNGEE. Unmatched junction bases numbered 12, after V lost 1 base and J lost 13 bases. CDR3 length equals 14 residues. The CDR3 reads CASSVLGQGEGGTF. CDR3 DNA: TGTGCCAGCAGCGTACTCGGACAGGGCGAGGGCGGCACCTTC.

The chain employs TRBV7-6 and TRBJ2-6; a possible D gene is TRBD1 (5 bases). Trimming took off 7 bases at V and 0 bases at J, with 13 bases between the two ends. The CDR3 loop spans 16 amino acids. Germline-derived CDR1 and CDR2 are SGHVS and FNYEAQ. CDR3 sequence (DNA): TGTGCCAGCACCCCATACAGGAGCTCTGGGGCCAACGTCCTGACTTTC. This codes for CASTPYRSSGANVLTF. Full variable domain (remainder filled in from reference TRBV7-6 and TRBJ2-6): GAGVSQSPRYKVTKRGQDVALRCDPISGHVSLYWYRQALGQGPEFLTYFNYEAQQDKSGLPNDRFSAERPEGSISTLTIQRTEQRDSAMYRCASTPYRSSGANVLTFGAGSRLTVL.

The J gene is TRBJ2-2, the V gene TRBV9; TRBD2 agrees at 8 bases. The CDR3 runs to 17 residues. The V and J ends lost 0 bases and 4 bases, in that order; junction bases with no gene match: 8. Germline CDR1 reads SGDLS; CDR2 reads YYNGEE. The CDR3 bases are TGTGCCAGCAGCGTAGTTGGTGGGGCGGGAGGCACCGGGGAGCTGTTTTTT. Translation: CASSVVGGAGGTGELFF.

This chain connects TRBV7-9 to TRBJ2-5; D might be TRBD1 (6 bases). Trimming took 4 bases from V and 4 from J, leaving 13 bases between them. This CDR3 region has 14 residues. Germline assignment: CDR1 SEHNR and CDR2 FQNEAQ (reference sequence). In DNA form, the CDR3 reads TGTGCCAGCAGCTCCAGGGGCCGGGGAGAGACCCAGTACTTC. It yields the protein CASSSRGRGETQYF. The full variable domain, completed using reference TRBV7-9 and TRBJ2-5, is DTGVSQNPRHKITKRGQNVTFRCDPISEHNRLYWYRQTLGQGPEFLTYFQNEAQLEKSRLLSDRFSAERPKGSFSTLEIQRTEQGDSAMYLCASSSRGRGETQYFGPGTRLLVL.

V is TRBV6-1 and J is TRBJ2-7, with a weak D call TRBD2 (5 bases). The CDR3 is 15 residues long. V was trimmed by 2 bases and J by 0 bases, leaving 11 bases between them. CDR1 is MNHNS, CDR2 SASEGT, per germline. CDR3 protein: CASSEPAASSYEQYF. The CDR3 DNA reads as TGTGCCAGCAGTGAACCAGCGGCTAGCTCCTACGAGCAGTACTTC.

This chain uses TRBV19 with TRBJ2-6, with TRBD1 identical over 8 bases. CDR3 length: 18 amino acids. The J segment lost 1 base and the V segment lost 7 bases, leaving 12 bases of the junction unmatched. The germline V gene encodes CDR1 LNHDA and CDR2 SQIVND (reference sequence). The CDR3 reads CASTSTGTGLSGANVLTF. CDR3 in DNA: TGTGCCAGTACTTCGACGGGGACAGGCCTTTCTGGGGCCAACGTCCTGACTTTC. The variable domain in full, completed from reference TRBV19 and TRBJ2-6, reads DGGITQSPKYLFRKEGQNVTLSCEQNLNHDAMYWYRQDPGQGLRLIYYSQIVNDFQKGDIAEGYSVSREKKESFPLTVTSAQKNPTAFYLCASTSTGTGLSGANVLTFGAGSRLTVL.

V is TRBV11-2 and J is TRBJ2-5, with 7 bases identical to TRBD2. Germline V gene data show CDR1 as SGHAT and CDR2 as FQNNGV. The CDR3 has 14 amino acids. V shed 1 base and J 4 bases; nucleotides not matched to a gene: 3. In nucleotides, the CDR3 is TGTGCCAGCAGCTTAGGGGGCGGGAGAGAGACCCAGTACTTC. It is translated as CASSLGGGRETQYF. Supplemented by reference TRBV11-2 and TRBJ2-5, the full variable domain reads EAGVAQSPRYKIIEKRQSVAFWCNPISGHATLYWYQQILGQGPKLLIQFQNNGVVDDSQLPKDRFSAERLKGVDSTLKIQPAKLEDSAVYLCASSLGGGRETQYFGPGTRLLVL.

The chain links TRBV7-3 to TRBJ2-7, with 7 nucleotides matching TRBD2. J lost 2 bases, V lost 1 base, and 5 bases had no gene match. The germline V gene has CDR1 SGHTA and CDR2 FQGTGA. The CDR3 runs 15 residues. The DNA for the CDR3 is TGTGCCAGCAGCTTAAATGGCGGGACTACCTACGAGCAGTACTTC. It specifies CASSLNGGTTYEQYF. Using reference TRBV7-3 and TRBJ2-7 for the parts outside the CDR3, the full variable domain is GAGVSQTPSNKVTEKGKYVELRCDPISGHTALYWYRQSLGQGPEFLIYFQGTGAADDSGLPNDRFFAVRPEGSVSTLKIQRTERGDSAVYLCASSLNGGTTYEQYFGPGTRLTVT.

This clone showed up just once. The CDR3 region has the DNA TGTGCCAGCAGCTTAGAGGGAGATACGCAGTATTTT. Translated, it gives CASSLEGDTQYF. This chain links TRBV7-3 with TRBJ2-3, with a possible D match to TRBD2 (5 bases). The CDR3 length is 12 residues. V was trimmed by 2 bases and J by 5 bases, leaving 5 bases between them. Germline CDR1 and CDR2: SGHTA and FQGTGA.

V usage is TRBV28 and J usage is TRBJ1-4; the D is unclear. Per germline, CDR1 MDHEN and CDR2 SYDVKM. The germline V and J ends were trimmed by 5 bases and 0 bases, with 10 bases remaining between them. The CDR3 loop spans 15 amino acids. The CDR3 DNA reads TGTGCCAGCAGTGCTTACGGTGCAACTAATGAAAAACTGTTTTTT. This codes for CASSAYGATNEKLFF. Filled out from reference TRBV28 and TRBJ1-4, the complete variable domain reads DVKVTQSSRYLVKRTGEKVFLECVQDMDHENMFWYRQDPGLGLRLIYFSYDVKMKEKGDIPEGYSVSREKKERFSLILESASTNQTSMYLCASSAYGATNEKLFFGSGTQLSVL.

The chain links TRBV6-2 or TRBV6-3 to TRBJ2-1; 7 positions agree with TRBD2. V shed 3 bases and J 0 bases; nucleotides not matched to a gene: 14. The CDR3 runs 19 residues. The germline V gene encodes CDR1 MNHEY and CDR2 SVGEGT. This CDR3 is CASSYSGTTATFSYNEQFF. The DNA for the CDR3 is TGTGCCAGCAGTTATTCCGGGACTACCGCCACTTTCTCCTACAATGAGCAGTTCTTC.

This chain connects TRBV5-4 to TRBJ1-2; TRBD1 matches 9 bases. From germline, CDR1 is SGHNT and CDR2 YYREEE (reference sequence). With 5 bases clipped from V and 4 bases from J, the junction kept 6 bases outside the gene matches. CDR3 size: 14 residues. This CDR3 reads CASSPGQGSYGYTF. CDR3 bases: TGTGCCAGCAGTCCAGGACAGGGGTCCTATGGCTACACCTTC.

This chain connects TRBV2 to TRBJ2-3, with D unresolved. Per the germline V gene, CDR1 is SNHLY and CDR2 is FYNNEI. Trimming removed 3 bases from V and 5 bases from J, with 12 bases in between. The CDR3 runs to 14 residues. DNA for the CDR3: TGTGCCAGCAGTGACGGTCGGTTCCGAGATACGCAGTATTTT. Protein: CASSDGRFRDTQYF.

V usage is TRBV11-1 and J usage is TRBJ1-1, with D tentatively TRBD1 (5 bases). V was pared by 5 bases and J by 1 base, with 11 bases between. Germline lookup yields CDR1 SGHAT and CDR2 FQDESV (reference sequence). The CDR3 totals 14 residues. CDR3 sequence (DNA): TGTGCCAGCAGCAAGGACATTAAGAACACTGAAGCTTTCTTT. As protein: CASSKDIKNTEAFF.

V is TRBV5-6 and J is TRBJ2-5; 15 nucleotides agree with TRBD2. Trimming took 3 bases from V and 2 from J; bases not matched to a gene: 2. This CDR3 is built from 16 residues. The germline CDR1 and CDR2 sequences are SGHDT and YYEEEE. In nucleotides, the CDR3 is TGTGCCAGCAGCTGGGGACTAGCGGGGGGACAAGAGACCCAGTACTTC. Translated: CASSWGLAGGQETQYF.

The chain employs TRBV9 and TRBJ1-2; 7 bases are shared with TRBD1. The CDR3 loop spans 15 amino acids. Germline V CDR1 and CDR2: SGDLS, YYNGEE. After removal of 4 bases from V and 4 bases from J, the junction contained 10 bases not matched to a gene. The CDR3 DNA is TGTGCCAGCAGCTCCAGAGGGGGCTTCGGCTATGGCTACACCTTC. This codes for CASSSRGGFGYGYTF.

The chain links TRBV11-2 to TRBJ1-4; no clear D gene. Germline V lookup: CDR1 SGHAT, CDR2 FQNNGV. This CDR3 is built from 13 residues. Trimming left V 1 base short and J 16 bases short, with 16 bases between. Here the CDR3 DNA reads TGTGCCAGCAGCTTAGTGGCGGAGGGTAGGAGGTTTTTT. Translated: CASSLVAEGRRFF.

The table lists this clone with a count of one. The CDR3 DNA reads as TGTGCCAGCAGCCTCCTCAGGACTAGCGGGAGATACGAGCAGTACTTC. The encoded protein is CASSLLRTSGRYEQYF. The chain employs TRBV14 and TRBJ2-7, with 13 bases that match TRBD2. Germline-derived CDR1 and CDR2 are SGHDN and FVKESK. The CDR3 contains 16 residues. V trimming: 4 bases; J trimming: 4 bases; junction bases outside the gene matches: 7. Full variable domain (remainder filled in from reference TRBV14 and TRBJ2-7): EAGVTQFPSHSVIEKGQTVTLRCDPISGHDNLYWYRRVMGKEIKFLLHFVKESKQDESGMPNNRFLAERTGGTYSTLKVQPAELEDSGVYFCASSLLRTSGRYEQYFGPGTRLTVT.